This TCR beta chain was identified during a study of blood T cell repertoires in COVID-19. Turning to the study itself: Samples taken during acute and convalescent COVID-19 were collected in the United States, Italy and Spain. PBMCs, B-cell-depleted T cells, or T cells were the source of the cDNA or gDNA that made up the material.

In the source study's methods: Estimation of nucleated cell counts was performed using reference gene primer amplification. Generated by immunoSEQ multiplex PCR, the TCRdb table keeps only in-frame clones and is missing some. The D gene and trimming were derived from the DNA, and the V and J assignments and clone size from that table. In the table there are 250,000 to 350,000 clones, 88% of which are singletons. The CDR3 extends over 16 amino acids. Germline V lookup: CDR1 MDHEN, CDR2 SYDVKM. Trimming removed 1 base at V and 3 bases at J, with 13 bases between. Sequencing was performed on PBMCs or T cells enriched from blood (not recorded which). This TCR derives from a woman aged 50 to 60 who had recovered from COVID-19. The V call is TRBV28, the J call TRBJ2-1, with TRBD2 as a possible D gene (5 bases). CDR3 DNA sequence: TGTGCCAGCAGTTTATCCGAAGAGCGGATCTACAATGAGCAGTTCTTC. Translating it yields CASSLSEERIYNEQFF.